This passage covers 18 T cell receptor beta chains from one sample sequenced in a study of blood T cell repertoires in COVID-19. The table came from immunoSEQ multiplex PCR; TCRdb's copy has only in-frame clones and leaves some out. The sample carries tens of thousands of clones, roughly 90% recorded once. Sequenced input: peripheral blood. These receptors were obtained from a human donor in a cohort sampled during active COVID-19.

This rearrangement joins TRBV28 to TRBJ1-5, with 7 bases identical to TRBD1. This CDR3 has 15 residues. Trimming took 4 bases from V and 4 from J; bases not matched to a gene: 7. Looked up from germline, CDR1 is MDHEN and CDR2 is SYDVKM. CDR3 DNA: TGTGCCAGCAGTTACCAGGGGGTGGGGAATCAGCCCCAGCATTTT. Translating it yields CASSYQGVGNQPQHF.

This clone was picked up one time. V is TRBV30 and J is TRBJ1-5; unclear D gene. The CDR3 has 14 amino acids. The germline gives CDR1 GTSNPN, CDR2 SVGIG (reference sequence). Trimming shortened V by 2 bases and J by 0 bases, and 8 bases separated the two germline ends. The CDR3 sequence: CAWSLGSSNQPQHF. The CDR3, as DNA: TGTGCCTGGAGTCTCGGGAGTAGCAATCAGCCCCAGCATTTT.

CDR3 amino acids: CASRSRGEQFF. The CDR3, as DNA: TGTGCCAGCAGGTCCCGGGGTGAGCAGTTCTTC. The V call is TRBV6-5, the J call TRBJ2-1, with a weak D call TRBD2 (5 bases). V lost 6 bases to trimming and J lost 9 bases, with 9 bases between them. The V gene's germline CDR1 is MNHEY and CDR2 SVGAGI. The CDR3 extends over 11 amino acids.

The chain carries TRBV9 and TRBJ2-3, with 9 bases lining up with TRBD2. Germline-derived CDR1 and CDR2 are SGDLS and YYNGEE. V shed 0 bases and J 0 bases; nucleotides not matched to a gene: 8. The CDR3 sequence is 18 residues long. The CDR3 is CASSVGAGGLASTDTQYF. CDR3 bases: TGTGCCAGCAGCGTAGGGGCGGGGGGACTAGCTAGCACAGATACGCAGTATTTT.

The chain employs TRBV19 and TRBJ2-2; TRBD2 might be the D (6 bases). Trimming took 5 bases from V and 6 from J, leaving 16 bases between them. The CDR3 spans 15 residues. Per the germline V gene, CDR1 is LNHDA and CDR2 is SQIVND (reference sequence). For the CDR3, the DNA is TGTGCCAGTAGTTTACTAGCAGGGAGTCCCGGGGAGCTGTTTTTT. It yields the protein CASSLLAGSPGELFF.

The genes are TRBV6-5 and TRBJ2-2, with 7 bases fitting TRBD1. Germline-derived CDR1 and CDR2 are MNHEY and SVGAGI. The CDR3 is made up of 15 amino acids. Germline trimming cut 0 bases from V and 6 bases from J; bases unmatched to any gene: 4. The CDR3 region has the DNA TGTGCCAGCAGTTACTCAGTTCAGGGGGCCGGGGAGCTGTTTTTT. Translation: CASSYSVQGAGELFF.

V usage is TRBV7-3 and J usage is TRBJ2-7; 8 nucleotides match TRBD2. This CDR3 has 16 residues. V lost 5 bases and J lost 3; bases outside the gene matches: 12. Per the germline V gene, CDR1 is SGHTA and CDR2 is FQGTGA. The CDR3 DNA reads TGTGCCAGCAGCCCGGGGGGGCCGGGACAAGACTACGAGCAGTACTTC. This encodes CASSPGGPGQDYEQYF.

The CDR3 reads CASSLALLLAGVSTGELFF. Written as DNA, the CDR3 is TGTGCCAGCAGCTTAGCGCTACTGCTAGCGGGAGTTTCCACCGGGGAGCTGTTTTTT. J is TRBJ2-2 and V is TRBV7-8; 10 bases match TRBD2. This CDR3 has 19 residues. CDR1 is SGHVS, CDR2 FQNEAQ, per germline. V was clipped by 0 bases and J by 4 bases; unmatched bases: 11.

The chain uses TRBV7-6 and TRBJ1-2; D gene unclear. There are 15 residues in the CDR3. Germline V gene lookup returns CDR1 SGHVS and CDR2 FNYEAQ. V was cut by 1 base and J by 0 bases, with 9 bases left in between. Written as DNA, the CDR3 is TGTGCCAGCAGCTTAGGAGGGCTCACTAACTATGGCTACACCTTC. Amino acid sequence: CASSLGGLTNYGYTF.

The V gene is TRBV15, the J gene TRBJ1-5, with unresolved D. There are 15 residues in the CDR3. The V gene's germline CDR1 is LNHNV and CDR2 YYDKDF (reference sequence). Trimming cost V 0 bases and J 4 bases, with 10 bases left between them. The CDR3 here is CATSRDSVVNQPQHF. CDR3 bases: TGTGCCACCAGCAGAGACTCGGTAGTTAATCAGCCCCAGCATTTT.

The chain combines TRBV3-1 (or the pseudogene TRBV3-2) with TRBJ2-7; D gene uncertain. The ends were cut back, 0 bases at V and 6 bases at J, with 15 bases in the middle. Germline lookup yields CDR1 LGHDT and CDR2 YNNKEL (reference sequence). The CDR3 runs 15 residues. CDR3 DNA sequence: TGTGCCAGCAGCCAAGATAGGCTATTGGCAGGCGAGCAGTACTTC. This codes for CASSQDRLLAGEQYF.

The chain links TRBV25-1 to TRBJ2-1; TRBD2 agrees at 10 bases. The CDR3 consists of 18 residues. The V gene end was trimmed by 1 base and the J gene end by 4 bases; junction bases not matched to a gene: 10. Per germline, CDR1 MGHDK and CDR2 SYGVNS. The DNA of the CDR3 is TGTGCCAGCAGTGAATTACGGGAGCGGGGGGGCTATTACAATGAGCAGTTCTTC. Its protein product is CASSELRERGGYYNEQFF. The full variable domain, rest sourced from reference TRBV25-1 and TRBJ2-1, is EADIYQTPRYLVIGTGKKITLECSQTMGHDKMYWYQQDPGMELHLIHYSYGVNSTEKGDLSSESTVSRIRTEHFPLTLESARPSHTSQYLCASSELRERGGYYNEQFFGPGTRLTVL.

This CDR3 reads CASSLGVAGGTYNEQFF. CDR3 nucleotide sequence: TGTGCCAGCAGCTTGGGGGTAGCGGGAGGGACCTACAATGAGCAGTTCTTC. The V gene is TRBV5-8, the J gene TRBJ2-1, with TRBD2 matching over 11 bases. The ends lost 0 bases at V and 2 bases at J; junction bases unmatched: 4. Looked up from germline, CDR1 is SGHTS and CDR2 is YDEGEE. This CDR3 region has 17 residues.

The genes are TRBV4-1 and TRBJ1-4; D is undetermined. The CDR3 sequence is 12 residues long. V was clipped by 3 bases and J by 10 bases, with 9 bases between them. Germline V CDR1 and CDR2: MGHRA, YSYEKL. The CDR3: CASSHLTGKLFF. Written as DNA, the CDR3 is TGCGCCAGCAGCCACCTTACGGGAAAACTGTTTTTT.

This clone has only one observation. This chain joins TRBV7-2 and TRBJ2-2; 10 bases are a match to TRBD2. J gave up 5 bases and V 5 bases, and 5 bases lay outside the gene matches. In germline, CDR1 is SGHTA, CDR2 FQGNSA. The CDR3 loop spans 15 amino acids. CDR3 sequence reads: CASSPQTSGTGELFF. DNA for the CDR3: TGTGCCAGCAGCCCCCAGACTAGCGGGACCGGGGAGCTGTTTTTT.

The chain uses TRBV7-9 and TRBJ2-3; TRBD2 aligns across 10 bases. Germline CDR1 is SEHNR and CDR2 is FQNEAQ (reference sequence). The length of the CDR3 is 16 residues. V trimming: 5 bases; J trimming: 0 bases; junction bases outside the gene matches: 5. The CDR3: CASSLTSGPSTDTQYF. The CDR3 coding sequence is TGTGCCAGCAGCCTGACTAGCGGGCCTAGCACAGATACGCAGTATTTT.

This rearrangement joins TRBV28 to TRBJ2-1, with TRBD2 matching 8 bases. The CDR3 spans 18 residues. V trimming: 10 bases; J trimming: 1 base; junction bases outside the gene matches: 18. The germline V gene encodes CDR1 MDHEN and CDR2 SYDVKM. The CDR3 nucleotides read TGTGCCACCGCGGGAAGGGACGGCGGGGGGCGGTCCTACAATGAGCAGTTCTTC. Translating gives CATAGRDGGGRSYNEQFF. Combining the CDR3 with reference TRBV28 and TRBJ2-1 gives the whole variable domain DVKVTQSSRYLVKRTGEKVFLECVQDMDHENMFWYRQDPGLGLRLIYFSYDVKMKEKGDIPEGYSVSREKKERFSLILESASTNQTSMYLCATAGRDGGGRSYNEQFFGPGTRLTVL.

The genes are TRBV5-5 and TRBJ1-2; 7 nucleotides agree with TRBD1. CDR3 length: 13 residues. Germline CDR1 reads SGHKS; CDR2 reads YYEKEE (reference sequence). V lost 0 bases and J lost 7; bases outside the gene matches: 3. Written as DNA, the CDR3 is TGTGCCAGCAGCTTGGGGACAGGTCTTGGCTACACCTTC. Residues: CASSLGTGLGYTF.